Below, 2 T cell receptor beta chains from the same sample are listed, as sequenced in a study of Ad26.COV2.S vaccination and SARS-CoV-2 variants. The data were produced by immunoSEQ multiplex PCR, yet TCRdb's version contains in-frame clones alone and is incomplete. The sample yields just under 250,000 clones, 88% seen once. Treatment in this sample: around 19 received Ad26.COV2.S at low or high dose, single or two shots; about 5 received placebo; per-sample allocation not given. Day 63 after the first vaccine or placebo injection was the time point for sampling. The sequences come from peripheral blood, collected in a trial of Ad26.COV2.S vaccine versus placebo. These receptors all stem from a person between 18 and 65 years old who received the Ad26.COV2.S COVID-19 vaccine or a placebo.

This clone was detected only a few times. The chain has TRBV6-2 or TRBV6-3 and TRBJ2-7; D is possibly TRBD1 (5 bases). The CDR3 contains 14 residues. Germline lookup yields CDR1 MNHEY and CDR2 SVGEGT. V was pared by 0 bases and J by 4 bases, with 10 bases between. The CDR3 spells CASSYSIRAYEQYF. CDR3 coding DNA: TGTGCCAGCAGTTACTCGATCAGGGCGTACGAGCAGTACTTC.

The chain has TRBV5-1 and TRBJ2-3; tentative D call: TRBD2 (5 bases). The CDR3 consists of 13 residues. CDR1 and CDR2 (germline): SGHRS, YFSETQ. Trimming left V 0 bases short and J 8 bases short, with 10 bases between. CDR3 in DNA: TGCGCCAGCAGCTTGGCTGGCGGGTCTACGCAGTATTTT. Translating it yields CASSLAGGSTQYF.